This T cell receptor (beta chain) comes out of a study of cytomegalovirus exposure and HLA in healthy donors. Notes on the study in general: A highly shared variant cluster was judged a likely technical artifact. Fewer N-insertions (relative to the approximately 670-donor mean) were reportedly seen in an Asian-associated ancestry cluster in a later analysis.

Worth noting for this clone: What it recognizes is unknown.

In the PCR, 60 Vbeta and 13 Jbeta primers were used. Produced via immunoSEQ multiplex PCR; TCRdb's table is partial and in-frame only. This sample has about 140,000 clones, with roughly 80% found just once. Specimen: PBMCs. This clonotype was obtained from a man between 18 and 35 years old in good health and CMV-seronegative.

The CDR3 sequence is CASSLGARVFGEQYF. The CDR3 DNA sequence: TGTGCCAGCAGCTTGGGGGCCAGGGTATTCGGCGAGCAGTACTTC. This chain joins TRBV5-5 and TRBJ2-7, with TRBD1 as a possible D gene (5 bases). The CDR3 totals 15 residues. CDR1 and CDR2 from the germline V gene are SGHKS and YYEKEE (reference sequence). The ends were cut back, 0 bases at V and 6 bases at J, with 16 bases in the middle.